The source of this T cell receptor (beta chain) is a study of T cell responses to AZD1222 COVID-19 vaccine. Findings of the study overall: Targeting of unmutated variant regions was reportedly seen in nearly half of spike-specific TCRs. The study identified only six AZD1222 recipients as seropositive at baseline. Clonal diversity was possibly underestimated, and the donors were mostly white British, with more females. Researchers report vaccine-associated CD4 TCRs spanning spike, with dominance at 160-218 and 743-854.

The germline gives CDR1 SEHNR, CDR2 FQNEAQ (reference sequence). The V gene lost 8 bases and the J gene lost 4 bases, with 14 bases spanning the gap. The CDR3 has 13 amino acids. Libraries were prepared by immunoSEQ multiplex PCR; TCRdb keeps only in-frame clonotypes and omits some of them. Here the sample spans roughly 78,000 clones, 80% to 85% being singletons. On this clone itself: The target antigen is unknown.

This receptor was obtained from an adult in good health. The starting material was peripheral blood, obtained on day 0 of AZD1222 vaccination. This chain uses TRBV7-9 with TRBJ1-2; D may be TRBD1 (6 bases). CDR3 DNA: TGTGCCAGCCGGGGGGCGGCAGGCTATGGCTACACCTTC. This gives the protein CASRGAAGYGYTF.